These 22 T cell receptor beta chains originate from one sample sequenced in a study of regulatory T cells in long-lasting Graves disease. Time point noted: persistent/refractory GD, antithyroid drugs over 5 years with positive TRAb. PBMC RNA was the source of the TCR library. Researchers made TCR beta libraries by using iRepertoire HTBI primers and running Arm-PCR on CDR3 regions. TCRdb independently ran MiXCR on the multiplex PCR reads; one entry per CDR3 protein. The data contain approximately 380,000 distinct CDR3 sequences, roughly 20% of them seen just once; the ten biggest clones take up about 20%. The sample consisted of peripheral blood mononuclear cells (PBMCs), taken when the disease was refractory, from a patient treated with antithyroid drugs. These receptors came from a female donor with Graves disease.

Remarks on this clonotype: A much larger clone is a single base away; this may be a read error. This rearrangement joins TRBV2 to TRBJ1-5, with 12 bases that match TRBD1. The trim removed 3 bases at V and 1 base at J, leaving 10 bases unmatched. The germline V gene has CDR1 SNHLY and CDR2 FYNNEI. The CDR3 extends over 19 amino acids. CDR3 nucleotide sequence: TGTGCCAGCAGTGAGTTCGGGACAGGGGGCAGAACGAGCAATCAGCCCCAGCATTTT. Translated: CASSEFGTGGRTSNQPQHF. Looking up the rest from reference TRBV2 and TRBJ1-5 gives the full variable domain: EPEVTQTPSHQVTQMGQEVILRCVPISNHLYFYWYRQILGQKVEFLVSFYNNEISEKSEIFDDQFSVERPDGSNFTLKIRSTKLEDSAMYFCASSEFGTGGRTSNQPQHFGDGTRLSIL.

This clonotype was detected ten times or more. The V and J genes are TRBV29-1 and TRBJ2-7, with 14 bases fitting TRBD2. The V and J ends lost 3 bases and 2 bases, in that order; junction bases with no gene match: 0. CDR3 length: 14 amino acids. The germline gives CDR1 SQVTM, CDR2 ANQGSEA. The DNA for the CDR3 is TGCAGCGTTGAGACTAGCGGGAGGGCCTACGAGCAGTACTTC. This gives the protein CSVETSGRAYEQYF.

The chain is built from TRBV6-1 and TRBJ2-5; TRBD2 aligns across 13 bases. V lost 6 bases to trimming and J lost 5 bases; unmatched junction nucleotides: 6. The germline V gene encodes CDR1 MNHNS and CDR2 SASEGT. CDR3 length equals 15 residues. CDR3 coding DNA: TGTGCCAGCAGACCGGGACTAGCGGGACGGGAGACCCAGTACTTC. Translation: CASRPGLAGRETQYF.

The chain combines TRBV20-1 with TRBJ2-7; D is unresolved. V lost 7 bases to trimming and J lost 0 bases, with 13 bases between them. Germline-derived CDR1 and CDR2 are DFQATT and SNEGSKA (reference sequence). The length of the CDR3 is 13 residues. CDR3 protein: CSVLERSSYEQYF. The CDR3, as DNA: TGCAGTGTCCTAGAAAGGAGCTCCTACGAGCAGTACTTC.

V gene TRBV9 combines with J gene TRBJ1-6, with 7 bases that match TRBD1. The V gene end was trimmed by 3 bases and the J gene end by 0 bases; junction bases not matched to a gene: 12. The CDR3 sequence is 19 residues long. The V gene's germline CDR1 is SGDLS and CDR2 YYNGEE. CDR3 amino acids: CASSDPRDSDASYNSPLHF. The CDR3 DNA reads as TGTGCCAGCAGCGACCCGAGGGACAGCGATGCCTCCTATAATTCACCCCTCCACTTT.

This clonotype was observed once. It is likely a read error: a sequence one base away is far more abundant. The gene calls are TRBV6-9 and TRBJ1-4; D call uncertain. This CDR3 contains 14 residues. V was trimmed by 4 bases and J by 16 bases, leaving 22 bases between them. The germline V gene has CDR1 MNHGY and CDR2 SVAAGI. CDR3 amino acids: CASSLNSVTGEAFF. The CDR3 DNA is TGTGCCAGCAGTTTAAATTCGGTTACGGGAGAGGCGTTTTTT.

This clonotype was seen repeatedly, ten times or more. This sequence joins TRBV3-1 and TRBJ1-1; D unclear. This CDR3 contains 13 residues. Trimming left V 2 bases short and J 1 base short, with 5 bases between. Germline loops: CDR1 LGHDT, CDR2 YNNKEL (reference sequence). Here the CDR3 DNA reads TGTGCCAGCAGCCAACCAGGGAACACTGAAGCTTTCTTT. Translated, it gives CASSQPGNTEAFF.

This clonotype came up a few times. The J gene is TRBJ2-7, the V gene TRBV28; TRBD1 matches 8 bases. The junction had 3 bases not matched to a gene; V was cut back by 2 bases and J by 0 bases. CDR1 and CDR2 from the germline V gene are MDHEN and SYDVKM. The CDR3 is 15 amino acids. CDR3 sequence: CASSLGDRISYEQYF. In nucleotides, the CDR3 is TGTGCCAGCAGTTTAGGGGACAGGATCTCCTACGAGCAGTACTTC. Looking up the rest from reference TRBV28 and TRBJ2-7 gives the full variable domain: DVKVTQSSRYLVKRTGEKVFLECVQDMDHENMFWYRQDPGLGLRLIYFSYDVKMKEKGDIPEGYSVSREKKERFSLILESASTNQTSMYLCASSLGDRISYEQYFGPGTRLTVT.

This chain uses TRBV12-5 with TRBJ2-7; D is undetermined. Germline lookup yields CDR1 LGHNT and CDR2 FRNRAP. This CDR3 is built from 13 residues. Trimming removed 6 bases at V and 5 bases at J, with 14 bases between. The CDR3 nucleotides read TGTGCTAGTGGCTCTAAGCATAGAGACGAGCAGTACTTC. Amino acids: CASGSKHRDEQYF.

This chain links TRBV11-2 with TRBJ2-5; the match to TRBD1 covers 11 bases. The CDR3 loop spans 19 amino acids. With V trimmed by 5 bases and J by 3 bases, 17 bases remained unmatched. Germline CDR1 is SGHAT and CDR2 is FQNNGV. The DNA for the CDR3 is TGTGCCAGCAGCCCGAGGACAGGGGGCGAGGAAGAGCGAGAAGAGACCCAGTACTTC. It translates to CASSPRTGGEEEREETQYF.

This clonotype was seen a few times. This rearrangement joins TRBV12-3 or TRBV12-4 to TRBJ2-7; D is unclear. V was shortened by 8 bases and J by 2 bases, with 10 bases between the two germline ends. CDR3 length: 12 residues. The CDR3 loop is CASGEVTYEQYF. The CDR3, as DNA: TGTGCCAGCGGCGAGGTGACCTACGAGCAGTACTTC.

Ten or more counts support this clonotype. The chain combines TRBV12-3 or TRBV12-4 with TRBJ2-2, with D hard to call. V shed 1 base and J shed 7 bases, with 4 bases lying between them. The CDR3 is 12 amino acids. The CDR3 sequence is CASSLVDGELFF. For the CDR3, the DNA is TGTGCCAGCAGTTTAGTAGACGGGGAGCTGTTTTTT.

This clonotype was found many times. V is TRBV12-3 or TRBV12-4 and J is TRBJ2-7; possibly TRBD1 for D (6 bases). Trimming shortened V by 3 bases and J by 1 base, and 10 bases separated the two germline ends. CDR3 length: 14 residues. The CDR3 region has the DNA TGTGCCAGCAGTTTTGGGACACCTTCCTACGAGCAGTACTTC. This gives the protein CASSFGTPSYEQYF.

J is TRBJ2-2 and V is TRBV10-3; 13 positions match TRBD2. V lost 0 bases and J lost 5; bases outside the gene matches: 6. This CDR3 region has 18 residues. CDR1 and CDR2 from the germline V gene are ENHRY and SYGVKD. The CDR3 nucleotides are TGTGCCATCAGTGAGTCTAGGACTAGCGGGAGTGTAACCGGGGAGCTGTTTTTT. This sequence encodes CAISESRTSGSVTGELFF.

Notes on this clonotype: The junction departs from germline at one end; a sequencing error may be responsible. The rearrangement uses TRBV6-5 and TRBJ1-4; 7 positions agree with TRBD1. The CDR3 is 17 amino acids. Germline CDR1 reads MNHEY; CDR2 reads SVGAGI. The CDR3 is CAISYSHPGGTNEKLFF. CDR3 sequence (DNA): TGTGCCATCAGTTATTCGCATCCAGGGGGAACTAATGAAAAACTGTTTTTT.

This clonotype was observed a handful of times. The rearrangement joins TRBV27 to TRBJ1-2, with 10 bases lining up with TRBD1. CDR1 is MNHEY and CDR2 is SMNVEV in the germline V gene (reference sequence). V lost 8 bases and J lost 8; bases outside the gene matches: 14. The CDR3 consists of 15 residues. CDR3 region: CASAPGTGEIGGYTF. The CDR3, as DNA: TGTGCCAGCGCCCCCGGGACAGGGGAAATTGGGGGCTACACCTTC.

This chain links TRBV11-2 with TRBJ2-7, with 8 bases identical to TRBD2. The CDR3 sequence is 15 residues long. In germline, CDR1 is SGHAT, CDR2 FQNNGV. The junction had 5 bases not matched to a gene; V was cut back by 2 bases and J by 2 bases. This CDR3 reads CASSLISGTTYEQYF. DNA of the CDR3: TGTGCCAGCAGCTTAATTAGCGGGACTACCTACGAGCAGTACTTC.

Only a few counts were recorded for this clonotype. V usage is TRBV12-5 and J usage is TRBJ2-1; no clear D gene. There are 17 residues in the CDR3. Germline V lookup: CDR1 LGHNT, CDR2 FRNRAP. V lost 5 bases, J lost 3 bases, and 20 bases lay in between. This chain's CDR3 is CASGLPRGAAGYNEQFF. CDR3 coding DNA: TGTGCTAGTGGTCTACCCAGAGGTGCTGCTGGCTACAATGAGCAGTTCTTC.

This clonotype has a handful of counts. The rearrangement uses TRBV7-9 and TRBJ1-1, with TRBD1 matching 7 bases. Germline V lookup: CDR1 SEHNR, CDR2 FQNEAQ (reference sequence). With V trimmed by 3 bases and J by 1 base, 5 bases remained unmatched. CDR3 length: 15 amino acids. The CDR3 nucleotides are TGTGCCAGCAGCTTGACAGGGCGGGAGAACACTGAAGCTTTCTTT. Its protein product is CASSLTGRENTEAFF.

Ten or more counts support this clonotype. Here the CDR3 reads CASSPTSGRYEQYF. CDR3 coding DNA: TGTGCCAGCAGTCCGACTAGCGGGAGGTACGAGCAGTACTTC. This chain connects TRBV12-3 or TRBV12-4 to TRBJ2-7; the match to TRBD2 covers 13 bases. V lost 5 bases and J lost 4; bases outside the gene matches: 2. There are 14 residues in the CDR3.

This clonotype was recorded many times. The CDR3 here is CASSLADSPLHF. In DNA form, the CDR3 reads TGTGCCAGCAGTCTCGCAGATTCACCCCTCCACTTT. The chain has TRBV7-8 and TRBJ1-6, with unresolved D. Trimming took 6 bases from V and 8 from J, leaving 8 bases between them. Germline lookup yields CDR1 SGHVS and CDR2 FQNEAQ. The CDR3 has 12 amino acids.

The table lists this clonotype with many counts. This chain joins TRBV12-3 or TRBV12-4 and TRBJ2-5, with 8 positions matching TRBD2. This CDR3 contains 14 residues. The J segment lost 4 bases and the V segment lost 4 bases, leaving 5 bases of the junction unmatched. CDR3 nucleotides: TGTGCCAGCAGTTCGGGAGGGCCATTAGAGACCCAGTACTTC. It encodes CASSSGGPLETQYF.